The 17 T cell receptor beta chains given below trace back to one sample, sequenced in a study of tumor-infiltrating lymphocytes in primary liver carcinoma. The tissue used was unsorted bulk material of about 19-34 mg. RNA and DNA were co-extracted from it with the AllPrep DNA/RNA mini kit. A primer matching the constant region was used to make TCR beta cDNA from approximately 0.45 ug of total RNA. Slightly modified ARM-PCR served as the procedure for the TCR beta libraries. These libraries came from three rounds of nested multiplex PCR. Each of the first two PCR rounds ran roughly 9 cycles with TRBV1-TRBV30 forward and C-beta reverse primers. TCRdb analysed the multiplex PCR reads with MiXCR anew, one entry per CDR3 protein. Of under 90,000 distinct CDR3 sequences listed, 72% are singletons. Material for sequencing was liver tumor tissue from sampling region 1. Specified subset: tumor region T1, superior pole. Source of these receptors: a man in his forties or fifties with primary liver carcinoma and hepatitis B virus infection.

This rearrangement joins TRBV6-1 to TRBJ2-7, with D unclear. The V end lost 1 base, the J end lost 7 bases, and 8 bases lay between the germline ends. This CDR3 spans 12 amino acids. Germline CDR1 is MNHNS and CDR2 is SASEGT. CDR3 in DNA: TGTGCCAGCAGTGAAGTGCTCGGTGAGCAGTACTTC. It specifies CASSEVLGEQYF.

The chain employs TRBV4-1 and TRBJ2-6; D is unresolved. Per germline, CDR1 MGHRA and CDR2 YSYEKL. V lost 3 bases, J lost 4 bases, and 16 bases lay in between. The CDR3 has 17 residues. The CDR3 DNA follows: TGCGCCAGCAGCCACCTTCAAGAGGCTACCGGGGCCAACGTCCTGACTTTC. It is translated as CASSHLQEATGANVLTF.

The J gene is TRBJ2-3, the V gene TRBV11-2, with D unclear. Germline V gene lookup returns CDR1 SGHAT and CDR2 FQNNGV. The CDR3 is 16 residues long. CDR3 protein: CSGSLVSDSSTDTQYF. CDR3 nucleotide sequence: TGTTCCGGCAGCTTAGTGTCGGATTCTAGCACAGATACGCAGTATTTT.

Note on this clonotype: At one of its ends the junction is not consistent with the germline gene, which may arise from a read error. The chain recombines TRBV12-3 or TRBV12-4 with TRBJ2-3; no firm D call. This CDR3 is 13 amino acids long. CDR3 residues: CTSSLVAAETQYF. For the CDR3, the DNA is TGTACCAGCAGTTTAGTAGCAGCAGAAACGCAGTATTTT.

V usage is TRBV7-8 and J usage is TRBJ2-5, with D possibly being TRBD1 (6 bases). Germline CDR1 and CDR2: SGHVS and FQNEAQ. Trimming pared 11 bases from V and 2 bases from J, leaving 21 bases between. There are 15 residues in the CDR3. DNA of the CDR3: TGTGCCGCCAGAACCGGGACATGGATACAAGAGACCCAGTACTTC. Protein sequence: CAARTGTWIQETQYF. Full variable domain (rest looked up from reference TRBV7-8 and TRBJ2-5): GAGVSQSPRYKVAKRGQDVALRCDPISGHVSLFWYQQALGQGPEFLTYFQNEAQLDKSGLPSDRFFAERPEGSVSTLKIQRTQQEDSAVYLCAARTGTWIQETQYFGPGTRLLVL.

This clonotype has just one count. The CDR3 does not end in the conserved phenylalanine or tryptophan, so this is likely a read error. The chain has TRBV6-5 and TRBJ2-7, with TRBD1 matching 8 bases. The CDR3 covers 14 residues. Per germline, CDR1 MNHEY and CDR2 SVGAGI. The CDR3 DNA reads TGTGCCAGCTGTTACGACAGGGGTCCCTACGAGCAGTACTTA. It translates to CASCYDRGPYEQYL.

About this clonotype itself: Germline and junction disagree at one end, which may indicate a read error. The rearrangement links TRBV19 to TRBJ2-1, with D uncertain. CDR1 is LNHDA, CDR2 SQIVND, per germline (reference sequence). CDR3 size: 14 residues. CDR3 nucleotide sequence: TGTGCTAGTAGTATAAGTTGGAGTGACAATGAGCAGTTCTTC. Protein: CASSISWSDNEQFF.

Concerning this clonotype itself: Being one base from a much bigger clone, this may be a read error. The chain couples TRBV28 to TRBJ1-5; D call uncertain. The CDR3 is made up of 13 amino acids. V was pared by 4 bases and J by 5 bases, with 9 bases between. Germline V CDR1 and CDR2: MDHEN, SYDVKM. Here the CDR3 reads CASSSHGDQPQHF. The CDR3 region has the DNA TGTGCCAGCAGTTCTCATGGAGATCAGCCCCAGCATTTT.

This clonotype occurred many times. The chain couples TRBV5-1 to TRBJ2-4; possible D gene TRBD1, 5 bases. The V gene lost 2 bases and the J gene lost 5 bases, with 11 bases spanning the gap. Germline assignment: CDR1 SGHRS and CDR2 YFSETQ. The CDR3 contains 14 residues. The DNA of the CDR3 is TGCGCCAGCAGCTTCGGTCAGGGCGAAAACATTCAGTACTTC. It codes for CASSFGQGENIQYF.

About this clonotype itself: The junction departs from the called germline gene at one end, perhaps through a read error. The genes are TRBV29-1 and TRBJ2-2, with a tentative D call TRBD2 (5 bases). Germline CDR1 reads SQVTM; CDR2 reads ANQGSEA. This CDR3 has 12 amino acids. The CDR3 DNA reads as TGCAGCGTTGGAGTGGTGGACGGGGAGTTGTTTTTT. Its translation: CSVGVVDGELFF.

A note on this clonotype: At one end, the junction sequence differs from germline, possibly due to a read error. This chain joins TRBV11-2 and TRBJ2-1; no firm D call. In germline, CDR1 is SGHAT, CDR2 FQNNGV. The CDR3 consists of 13 residues. The CDR3 protein is CASSLSDAYEQFF. The CDR3 region has the DNA TGCGCCAGCAGCTTGAGTGATGCCTATGAGCAGTTCTTC.

About this clonotype: The junction departs from the called germline gene at one end, perhaps through a read error. V usage is TRBV4-1 and J usage is TRBJ2-7; TRBD2 aligns across 8 bases. The CDR3 length is 15 residues. Germline loops: CDR1 MGHRA, CDR2 YSYEKL. CDR3 loop: CASNQEGLGAYEQYF. The CDR3 nucleotides read TGCGCCAGCAACCAAGAGGGACTAGGGGCCTACGAGCAGTACTTC.

V is TRBV2 and J is TRBJ1-5; weak D call: TRBD1 (5 bases). Germline CDR1 reads SNHLY; CDR2 reads FYNNEI. The CDR3 loop spans 15 amino acids. Trimming took off 7 bases at V and 2 bases at J, with 15 bases between the two ends. This CDR3 reads CASTLMGVGNQPQHF. CDR3 nucleotides: TGTGCCAGCACTCTGATGGGGGTTGGCAATCAGCCCCAGCATTTT.

A remark on this clonotype: It may be a read error: a sequence one base away is much more abundant. The V gene is TRBV28, the J gene TRBJ2-7; D is ambiguous. CDR3 length equals 16 residues. Germline CDR1 reads MDHEN; CDR2 reads SYDVKM. Trimming pared 9 bases from V and 0 bases from J, leaving 21 bases between. CDR3 protein: CARRAASGGRSYEQYF. Here the CDR3 DNA reads TGTGCCAGAAGGGCTGCCTCCGGCGGACGCTCCTACGAGCAGTACTTC.

Ten or more counts support this clonotype. The rearrangement links TRBV28 to TRBJ2-2; D is possibly TRBD1 or TRBD2 (6 bases each). The CDR3 is 14 amino acids. Germline CDR1 is MDHEN and CDR2 is SYDVKM. V was shortened by 4 bases and J by 4 bases, with 10 bases between the two germline ends. The CDR3 sequence is CASSWGAGTGELFF. The CDR3 DNA sequence: TGTGCCAGCAGTTGGGGGGCGGGCACCGGGGAGCTGTTTTTT. Full variable domain (outside the CDR3, taken from reference TRBV28 and TRBJ2-2): DVKVTQSSRYLVKRTGEKVFLECVQDMDHENMFWYRQDPGLGLRLIYFSYDVKMKEKGDIPEGYSVSREKKERFSLILESASTNQTSMYLCASSWGAGTGELFFGEGSRLTVL.

This clonotype was observed once. This chain links TRBV4-1 with TRBJ2-1; D unresolved. The CDR3 covers 15 residues. V gave up 6 bases and J gave up 6 bases, with 18 bases separating them. The germline CDR1 and CDR2 sequences are MGHRA and YSYEKL. The CDR3, as DNA: TGCGCCAGCAGTCAACTCTTGGCGGAATCCAATGAGCAGTTCTTC. Its translation: CASSQLLAESNEQFF.

This clonotype came up many times. A read error may produce the germline difference seen at one junction end. V usage is TRBV28 and J usage is TRBJ1-4, with no clear D. Germline loops: CDR1 MDHEN, CDR2 SYDVKM. CDR3 length: 14 amino acids. This CDR3 is CASQDDATNEKLFF. CDR3 nucleotides: TGTGCCAGCCAAGACGACGCAACTAATGAGAAACTGTTTTTT.